The present TCR beta chain was sequenced within a study of breast tumors, draining lymph nodes, adjacent tissues. Study-wide points: Luminal-like breast cancer showed significantly greater tumor-nontumor repertoire similarity than basal-like breast cancer did. Data fit most tumor T cells coming from lymph node, expanding in tumor. Tumor repertoires ranked between lymph nodes and nontumor tissue in diversity, with V and J gene preferences. Data only fit, rather than demonstrated, lymph node origin of most tumor T cells.

A single record per CDR3 protein comes from TCRdb applying MiXCR to the multiplex PCR reads. The sample shows roughly 20,000 distinct CDR3 sequences, 41% of them seen only once. Points on this clonotype: Its target is unknown.

The germline gives CDR1 DFQATT, CDR2 SNEGSKA (reference sequence). The CDR3 length is 11 residues. The V end lost 5 bases, the J end lost 4 bases, and 8 bases lay between the germline ends. Sequenced: breast tumor tissue. This clonotype originated in a female donor with breast cancer. Some clones in this sample may be carry-over from other donors' samples. The chain links TRBV20-1 to TRBJ1-1; weak D call: TRBD1 (6 bases). The CDR3 nucleotides read TGCAGTGCTGGAGGGGGCACTGAAGCTTTCTTT. Amino acids: CSAGGGTEAFF.